The 29 T cell receptor beta chains below all came from one sample that was sequenced in a study of yellow fever vaccine responses in identical twins. Each CDR3 protein is one row after TCRdb ran MiXCR on the RT-PCR reads. In the table there are some 20,000 distinct CDR3 sequences, around 65% of which are singletons. The sample here was T cells from blood (PBMCs), unsorted or a sorted subset (not recorded which), taken before or after yellow fever vaccination (not recorded which). The receptors stem from a woman under 30 who received the yellow fever vaccine.

This clonotype has a handful of counts. The gene calls are TRBV19 and TRBJ2-7; no definite D call. The CDR3 is made up of 14 amino acids. The germline CDR1 and CDR2 sequences are LNHDA and SQIVND (reference sequence). Trimming left V 5 bases short and J 5 bases short, with 16 bases between. The DNA of the CDR3 is TGTGCCAGTAGTTTCAGCAACCCCCGCGACGAGCAGTACTTC. This encodes CASSFSNPRDEQYF.

The rearrangement uses TRBV21-1 and TRBJ2-4; the table names TRBD1, a call not compared with the DNA. TRBV21-1 is shown as a pseudogene. The CDR3 is 15 residues long. The CDR3 region is CASSKELGQGNIQYF. The CDR3 coding sequence is TGTGCCAGCAGCAAGGAGTTAGGGCAGGGAAACATTCAGTACTTC.

The chain recombines TRBV29-1 with TRBJ1-1, with D unclear. This CDR3 is built from 14 residues. The germline V gene encodes CDR1 SQVTM and CDR2 ANQGSEA. V lost 5 bases, J lost 4 bases, and 17 bases lay in between. The CDR3 loop is CSVSSHGATTEAFF. The CDR3 nucleotides read TGCAGCGTTTCTTCCCACGGCGCGACCACTGAAGCTTTCTTT.

Points on this clonotype: The junction departs from the called germline gene at one end, perhaps through a read error. The chain is built from TRBV4-1 and TRBJ2-2, with a weak D call TRBD2 (5 bases). The CDR3 loop spans 16 amino acids. Looked up from germline, CDR1 is MGHRA and CDR2 is YSYEKL. This CDR3 reads CDSSQEIGTNTGELFF. The CDR3 DNA follows: TGCGACAGCAGCCAAGAGATCGGGACGAACACCGGGGAGCTGTTTTTT.

This sequence joins TRBV29-1 and TRBJ1-3; D gene uncertain. CDR1 and CDR2 (germline): SQVTM, ANQGSEA. Trimming took 0 bases from V and 0 from J, leaving 9 bases between them. This CDR3 is 15 amino acids long. The CDR3 sequence: CSVEDRAFSGNTIYF. Written as DNA, the CDR3 is TGCAGCGTTGAAGATCGGGCCTTCTCTGGAAACACCATATATTTT.

J is TRBJ2-7 and V is TRBV4-1; maybe TRBD1 (6 bases). Germline V CDR1 and CDR2: MGHRA, YSYEKL. The CDR3 is 14 residues long. Trimming pared 0 bases from V and 3 bases from J, leaving 9 bases between. The CDR3 coding sequence is TGCGCCAGCAGCCAAGACCGAGGGGGCTACGAGCAGTACGTC. Its translation is CASSQDRGGYEQYV.

The chain links TRBV20-1 to TRBJ2-5; D is unresolved. V was trimmed by 0 bases and J by 9 bases, leaving 2 bases between them. The CDR3 has 9 amino acids. The germline CDR1 and CDR2 sequences are DFQATT and SNEGSKA (reference sequence). This CDR3 reads CSARDSQYF. The CDR3 region has the DNA TGCAGTGCTAGAGACTCCCAGTACTTC.

This clonotype occurred a few times. The V call is TRBV10-1, the J call TRBJ1-1, with D unresolved. The CDR3 length is 11 residues. Trimming took off 4 bases at V and 12 bases at J, with 12 bases between the two ends. Germline lookup yields CDR1 WNHNN and CDR2 SYGVQD (reference sequence). This chain's CDR3 is CASSGRQATFF. DNA of the CDR3: TGCGCCAGCAGTGGCCGGCAGGCGACTTTCTTT.

The chain is built from TRBV20-1 and TRBJ2-1, with 7 bases aligning to TRBD2. This CDR3 is built from 15 residues. V shed 4 bases and J 2 bases; nucleotides not matched to a gene: 8. CDR1 DFQATT and CDR2 SNEGSKA come from the germline V gene (reference sequence). CDR3 nucleotide sequence: TGCAGTGCTACCCCCCTAGCGGAGACCTACAATGAGCAGTTCTTC. Translation gives CSATPLAETYNEQFF.

The rearrangement joins TRBV11-1 to TRBJ2-3; a weak D match, TRBD1 (6 bases). The germline CDR1 and CDR2 sequences are SGHAT and FQDESV (reference sequence). V was cut by 8 bases and J by 5 bases, with 20 bases left in between. The CDR3 loop spans 15 amino acids. CDR3 sequence (DNA): TGTGCCAGCGGTTGGGGGCCTCTACTCGAAGATACGCAGTATTTT. Its translation: CASGWGPLLEDTQYF.

The rearrangement joins TRBV28 to TRBJ1-2; a weak D match, TRBD1 (5 bases). Trimming took 4 bases from V and 3 from J, leaving 9 bases between them. CDR1 is MDHEN, CDR2 SYDVKM, per germline. The CDR3 sequence is 13 residues long. This CDR3 reads CASSWGRDYGYTF. The CDR3, as DNA: TGTGCCAGCAGTTGGGGCAGGGACTATGGCTACACCTTC.

This chain uses TRBV28 with TRBJ2-7; no definite D call. The CDR3 is 11 amino acids. The V and J ends lost 5 bases and 4 bases respectively, with 6 bases between them. Germline CDR1 MDHEN, CDR2 SYDVKM. The CDR3 region has the DNA TGTGCCAGCAGTAACAAATACGAGCAGTACGTC. The encoded protein is CASSNKYEQYV.

The gene calls are TRBV2 and TRBJ2-2; D call uncertain. The germline gives CDR1 SNHLY, CDR2 FYNNEI. The CDR3 runs to 13 residues. With 5 bases removed from V and 6 bases from J, the gap between germline ends came to 10 bases. The DNA for the CDR3 is TGTGCCAGCAGTACCCTACTCCCCGGGGAGCTGTTTTTT. Its protein is CASSTLLPGELFF.

The sample holds a few counts of this clonotype. The chain couples TRBV11-1 to TRBJ2-2, with TRBD2 matching over 14 bases. The germline V gene encodes CDR1 SGHAT and CDR2 FQDESV (reference sequence). This CDR3 has 14 amino acids. The J segment lost 8 bases and the V segment lost 5 bases, leaving 1 base of the junction unmatched. CDR3 residues: CASSGTSGSGELFF. The CDR3 DNA reads TGTGCCAGCAGCGGGACTAGCGGGAGTGGGGAGCTGTTTTTT.

The chain uses TRBV5-1 and TRBJ2-5; no firm D call. This CDR3 comprises 15 residues. Trimming removed 0 bases from V and 3 bases from J, with 12 bases in between. Per the germline V gene, CDR1 is SGHRS and CDR2 is YFSETQ. DNA of the CDR3: TGCGCCAGCAGCTTGGAGTCGGCGGCCGAAGAGACCCAGTACTTC. Amino acids: CASSLESAAEETQYF.

In its sample, this clonotype was seen a few times. This chain connects TRBV5-1 to TRBJ2-1, with 7 bases identical to TRBD2. V shed 4 bases, J shed 6 bases, and the junction held 7 bases outside the gene matches. Germline V gene lookup returns CDR1 SGHRS and CDR2 YFSETQ. The CDR3 has 14 residues. The CDR3 spells CASSPGLSGNEQFF. In DNA, the CDR3 is TGCGCCAGCAGCCCGGGACTATCCGGCAATGAGCAGTTCTTC. Based on the CDR3 plus reference TRBV5-1 and TRBJ2-1, the full variable domain is KAGVTQTPRYLIKTRGQQVTLSCSPISGHRSVSWYQQTPGQGLQFLFEYFSETQRNKGNFPGRFSGRQFSNSRSEMNVSTLELGDSALYLCASSPGLSGNEQFFGPGTRLTVL.

V is TRBV13 and J is TRBJ2-3; D ambiguous. The V gene lost 6 bases and the J gene lost 2 bases, with 3 bases spanning the gap. Germline CDR1 reads PRHDT; CDR2 reads FYEKMQ (reference sequence). The CDR3 has 11 amino acids. The DNA for the CDR3 is TGTGCCAGCAGAGTCACAGATACGCAGTATTTT. It codes for CASRVTDTQYF. The whole variable domain, filled in from reference TRBV13 and TRBJ2-3, reads AAGVIQSPRHLIKEKRETATLKCYPIPRHDTVYWYQQGPGQDPQFLISFYEKMQSDKGSIPDRFSAQQFSDYHSELNMSSLELGDSALYFCASRVTDTQYFGPGTRLTVL.

This sequence joins TRBV20-1 and TRBJ1-4; 7 positions agree with TRBD1. This CDR3 spans 16 amino acids. Trimming at V came to 3 bases and at J to 7 bases, leaving 14 bases not matched to a gene. Germline loops: CDR1 DFQATT, CDR2 SNEGSKA (reference sequence). This CDR3 is CSARPGQSNKVEKLFF. The CDR3 nucleotides read TGCAGTGCTAGGCCGGGACAGTCGAATAAGGTTGAAAAACTGTTTTTT.

The chain employs TRBV11-3 and TRBJ2-7; D is unclear. V was trimmed by 2 bases and J by 4 bases, leaving 15 bases between them. Germline assignment: CDR1 SGHNT and CDR2 YENEEA. The CDR3 runs to 15 residues. The CDR3 coding sequence is TGTGCCAGCAGCTTAATGCCTGGGATGATTTACGAGCAGTACTTC. Protein product: CASSLMPGMIYEQYF.

This chain connects TRBV11-3 to TRBJ2-3; D might be TRBD2 (6 bases). V lost 0 bases, J lost 5 bases, and 9 bases lay in between. Germline V gene sequence: CDR1 SGHNT, CDR2 YENEEA. This CDR3 region has 14 residues. The CDR3: CASSLEPSVDTQYF. The CDR3 DNA is TGTGCCAGCAGCTTAGAGCCTAGCGTAGATACGCAGTATTTT.

The chain uses TRBV20-1 and TRBJ2-2; D uncertain. Trimming took off 4 bases at V and 6 bases at J, with 12 bases between the two ends. Germline values: CDR1 DFQATT, CDR2 SNEGSKA (reference sequence). The CDR3 is made up of 13 amino acids. The CDR3: CSATPLSPGELFF. CDR3 nucleotide sequence: TGCAGTGCTACCCCGTTGAGTCCCGGGGAGCTGTTTTTT.

The genes are TRBV12-3 or TRBV12-4 and TRBJ1-1; D remains unclear. V lost 3 bases and J lost 11, with 13 bases in between. The CDR3 is 12 residues long. The CDR3 loop is CASSLAQAIAFF. In DNA form, the CDR3 reads TGTGCCAGCAGTTTGGCGCAGGCTATTGCTTTCTTT.

CDR3 sequence: CSVDTGDSYNEQFF. As DNA, the CDR3 is TGCAGCGTTGACACAGGGGACTCCTACAATGAGCAGTTCTTC. The chain couples TRBV29-1 to TRBJ2-1; the match to TRBD1 covers 7 bases. V trimming: 3 bases; J trimming: 0 bases; junction bases outside the gene matches: 2. This CDR3 spans 14 amino acids. Per germline, CDR1 SQVTM and CDR2 ANQGSEA.

This clonotype was detected a few times. The V gene is TRBV6-5, the J gene TRBJ1-5, with 12 bases that match TRBD1. The CDR3 extends over 16 amino acids. The germline V gene encodes CDR1 MNHEY and CDR2 SVGAGI. J gave up 6 bases and V 4 bases, and 7 bases lay outside the gene matches. The CDR3 sequence: CASSSGWGQGAQPQHF. Here the CDR3 DNA reads TGTGCCAGCAGTTCCGGCTGGGGACAGGGGGCTCAGCCCCAGCATTTT.

The chain joins TRBV11-1 to TRBJ2-1, with unresolved D. V shed 2 bases and J shed 0 bases, with 5 bases lying between them. This CDR3 has 14 amino acids. Germline V lookup: CDR1 SGHAT, CDR2 FQDESV (reference sequence). The CDR3 DNA is TGTGCCAGCAGCTTACCGGTCTCCTACAATGAGCAGTTCTTC. The encoded protein is CASSLPVSYNEQFF.

This chain connects TRBV9 to TRBJ1-5; D may be TRBD1 (5 bases). V was clipped by 3 bases and J by 7 bases, with 17 bases between them. Germline V gene lookup returns CDR1 SGDLS and CDR2 YYNGEE. The CDR3 has 15 residues. CDR3 region: CASSAMDTPGQPQHF. Here the CDR3 DNA reads TGTGCCAGCAGCGCCATGGACACGCCAGGGCAGCCCCAGCATTTT. Full variable domain (rest looked up from reference TRBV9 and TRBJ1-5): DSGVTQTPKHLITATGQRVTLRCSPRSGDLSVYWYQQSLDQGLQFLIQYYNGEERAKGNILERFSAQQFPDLHSELNLSSLELGDSALYFCASSAMDTPGQPQHFGDGTRLSIL.

V is TRBV15 and J is TRBJ1-5; D is unresolved. This CDR3 has 16 amino acids. The germline CDR1 and CDR2 sequences are LNHNV and YYDKDF (reference sequence). V was clipped by 0 bases and J by 1 base, with 10 bases between them. CDR3 residues: CATSREQKTSNQPQHF. The CDR3 region has the DNA TGTGCCACCAGCAGAGAACAGAAAACCAGCAATCAGCCCCAGCATTTT.

The chain couples TRBV6-1 to TRBJ2-7; 9 positions match TRBD1. Germline V gene data show CDR1 as MNHNS and CDR2 as SASEGT. The CDR3 sequence is 14 residues long. J was trimmed by 3 bases and V by 6 bases; bases with no gene match: 6. The CDR3 sequence: CASRDTGGDYEQYF. CDR3 bases: TGTGCCAGCAGAGATACAGGGGGCGACTACGAGCAGTACTTC.

The rearrangement uses TRBV6-1 and TRBJ1-2; 10 nucleotides match TRBD1. Germline CDR1 MNHNS, CDR2 SASEGT. V was clipped by 6 bases and J by 8 bases; unmatched bases: 12. The CDR3 has 15 amino acids. The CDR3 region is CASRFPGQGQGGYTF. The CDR3 bases are TGTGCCAGCAGGTTTCCGGGACAGGGGCAAGGAGGCTACACCTTC.